Listed here are 14 T cell receptor beta chains from one sample, sequenced in a study of blood T cell repertoires in COVID-19. Clones were read by immunoSEQ multiplex PCR, and TCRdb kept only the in-frame ones, dropping some. Among under 110,000 clones listed, about three quarters were seen once. Sequences were obtained from peripheral blood. These receptors were taken from a man older than 75 with COVID-19, enrolled during active disease.

V gene TRBV6-5 combines with J gene TRBJ2-7; 7 bases are a match to TRBD1. CDR1 is MNHEY, CDR2 SVGAGI, per germline. The CDR3 spans 15 residues. The ends lost 4 bases at V and 2 bases at J; junction bases unmatched: 8. The CDR3 nucleotides are TGTGCCAGCAGTTGGGGGTCGGGACAGACCTACGAGCAGTACTTC. This translates into CASSWGSGQTYEQYF.

The rearrangement joins TRBV25-1 to TRBJ2-2, with D maybe TRBD2 (7 bases). The CDR3 is 16 residues long. Trimming cost V 8 bases and J 0 bases, with 16 bases left between them. CDR1 and CDR2 (germline): MGHDK, SYGVNS. The CDR3 is CASLRGGGANTGELFF. As DNA, the CDR3 is TGTGCCAGCCTCCGGGGAGGGGGAGCGAACACCGGGGAGCTGTTTTTT.

The V and J genes are TRBV7-6 and TRBJ2-7; 9 nucleotides agree with TRBD1. Looked up from germline, CDR1 is SGHVS and CDR2 is FNYEAQ. The V and J ends lost 5 bases and 1 base, in that order; junction bases with no gene match: 9. The CDR3 totals 16 residues. The CDR3 is CASSPQSGTGSYEQYF. CDR3 bases: TGTGCCAGCAGCCCCCAGTCGGGGACAGGGTCCTACGAGCAGTACTTC.

The CDR3 region has the DNA TGTGCCAGCAGTACCCCGGGGGGGTTCCACTTT. Protein product: CASSTPGGFHF. The rearrangement uses TRBV28 and TRBJ1-6; a possible D gene is TRBD1 (5 bases). V was pared by 5 bases and J by 17 bases, with 13 bases between. The CDR3 is 11 residues long. Germline CDR1 and CDR2: MDHEN and SYDVKM. Full variable domain (outside the CDR3, taken from reference TRBV28 and TRBJ1-6): DVKVTQSSRYLVKRTGEKVFLECVQDMDHENMFWYRQDPGLGLRLIYFSYDVKMKEKGDIPEGYSVSREKKERFSLILESASTNQTSMYLCASSTPGGFHFGNGTRLTVT.

The V and J genes are TRBV6-1 and TRBJ2-7, with D tentatively TRBD2 (6 bases). V was cut by 3 bases and J by 3 bases, with 12 bases left in between. The CDR3 covers 14 residues. CDR1 and CDR2 (germline): MNHNS, SASEGT. CDR3: CASSEGGLVYEQYF. CDR3 nucleotides: TGTGCCAGCAGTGAGGGGGGATTGGTCTACGAGCAGTACTTC.

The CDR3 sequence is CASSYSGLKAFF. DNA for the CDR3: TGTGCCAGCAGTTACAGTGGGCTGAAAGCTTTCTTT. J is TRBJ1-1 and V is TRBV6-5; D not certain. The germline V and J ends were trimmed by 2 bases and 9 bases, with 10 bases remaining between them. Germline CDR1 and CDR2: MNHEY and SVGAGI. The CDR3 has 12 amino acids.

The sample holds a few counts of this clone. J is TRBJ2-5 and V is TRBV7-6; TRBD2 aligns across 8 bases. The V gene's germline CDR1 is SGHVS and CDR2 FNYEAQ. CDR3 length: 16 residues. Unmatched junction bases numbered 16, after V lost 4 bases and J lost 9 bases. CDR3 amino acids: CASSSTRTSKNGAQYF. Written as DNA, the CDR3 is TGTGCCAGCAGCTCAACTCGGACTAGCAAGAATGGAGCCCAGTACTTC.

The chain has TRBV7-2 and TRBJ1-5, with no clear D. The germline V gene encodes CDR1 SGHTA and CDR2 FQGNSA. There are 14 residues in the CDR3. V was shortened by 1 base and J by 7 bases, with 11 bases between the two germline ends. The CDR3 DNA follows: TGTGCCAGCAGCTTAGGGTCCGGGAGACAGCCCCAGCATTTT. Its protein is CASSLGSGRQPQHF.

This chain uses TRBV27 with TRBJ2-7; 9 bases map to TRBD1. The CDR3 has 15 amino acids. With 3 bases clipped from V and 5 bases from J, the junction kept 8 bases outside the gene matches. From germline, CDR1 is MNHEY and CDR2 SMNVEV (reference sequence). CDR3 bases: TGTGCCAGCAGTTTCGGGGACAGGGCGGGCCACGAGCAGTACTTC. This translates into CASSFGDRAGHEQYF.

The CDR3 loop reads CATSDRQRLEAFF. DNA for the CDR3: TGTGCCACCAGTGACCGGCAGAGACTTGAAGCTTTCTTT. This chain uses TRBV24-1 with TRBJ1-1; D uncertain. Trimming took 4 bases from V and 7 from J, leaving 12 bases between them. CDR1 and CDR2 (germline): KGHDR, SFDVKD. This CDR3 comprises 13 residues.

This clone was counted only a few times. This chain uses TRBV3-1 (or the pseudogene TRBV3-2) with TRBJ2-2; weak D call: TRBD2 (5 bases). V lost 1 base, J lost 6 bases, and 15 bases lay in between. Per germline, CDR1 LGHDT and CDR2 YNNKEL (reference sequence). CDR3 length equals 16 residues. The CDR3 region is CASSQVRGTGSGELFF. CDR3 bases: TGTGCCAGCAGCCAAGTCCGGGGAACGGGGTCCGGGGAGCTGTTTTTT.

This clone occurred a few times. This chain joins TRBV7-3 and TRBJ2-7, with 8 bases fitting TRBD1. V shed 5 bases and J 3 bases; nucleotides not matched to a gene: 3. The CDR3 extends over 13 amino acids. Germline V gene lookup returns CDR1 SGHTA and CDR2 FQGTGA. CDR3 in amino acids: CASSVGQGYEQYF. The CDR3 DNA follows: TGTGCCAGCAGCGTAGGACAGGGCTACGAGCAGTACTTC.

The gene calls are TRBV6-5 and TRBJ1-5, with no clear D. From germline, CDR1 is MNHEY and CDR2 SVGAGI. This CDR3 has 14 residues. V was clipped by 5 bases and J by 1 base, with 9 bases between them. CDR3 sequence (DNA): TGTGCCAGCAGTCCCCGTTTGAGCAATCAGCCCCAGCATTTT. Translating it yields CASSPRLSNQPQHF.

The CDR3, as DNA: TGTGCCAGCCGACAGGGGGCAGGTCAGCCCCAGCATTTT. Protein product: CASRQGAGQPQHF. J is TRBJ1-5 and V is TRBV6-5, with TRBD1 matching 10 bases. J lost 6 bases, V lost 8 bases, and 4 bases had no gene match. Per germline, CDR1 MNHEY and CDR2 SVGAGI. CDR3 size: 13 residues.